This TCR beta chain was captured in a study of cytomegalovirus exposure and HLA in healthy donors (dated by TCRdb to the late 2010s). Study-level background: An earlier analysis of some 550 of the donors reported 250 to 300 Gb of sequence data and some 120 million unique TCR beta sequences from 150 million to 200 million T cells. Approximately 310 gigabases of sequencing data and tens of millions of unique TCR sequences made up an early release that covered nearly 650 HLA-typed donors. Of the roughly 400 genotyped donors, over 65% fell in the genetic ancestry cluster associated with self-reported Caucasian donors. The study aimed to test whether signatures of past pathogen exposure could be identified by cataloging public T cell receptors. The T cell repertoires of under 700 subjects were profiled by immunosequencing and related to cytomegalovirus serostatus. Besides the first cohort of approximately 710 subjects, a separate validation cohort made up of 120 different subjects was used. The study combined high-throughput TCR immunosequencing, statistical association of individual TCRs with disease status, and machine learning to predict cytomegalovirus infection status. To study patterns of TCR occurrence, a later analysis re-analyzed previously published TCR beta repertoires from 500 to 850 donors and added high-resolution HLA genotyping. Rather than using new phenotypic data, the later analysis identified candidate immune exposures from TCR beta sequences and from how often those sequences occurred across donors. An earlier analysis of fewer than 700 of the donors applied high-throughput TCR beta sequencing to assess whether each TCR beta V gene segment acted as functional or pseudogenic. Donor age, sex, ethnicity and CMV serostatus were collected together with the repertoire data. A later genetic analysis used genome-wide SNP genotypes for about 60% of the roughly 670 donors, treating that subset as a discovery cohort. Every repertoire in the discovery cohort had been generated on one and the same sequencing platform. HLA typing covered class I and class II loci at four-digit resolution. The number of typed donors differed by locus: roughly 629-640 for A, B, C, DRB1 and DQB1; 500 to 550 for DQA1; some 590 for DPA1; and some 470 for DPB1. Roughly five DR-DQ haplotypes were handled as single units for association and clustering, since linkage in the cohort was strong. Among about 400 genotyped donors of the cohort, an average of approximately 200,000 unique TCR beta nucleotide sequences was sequenced per donor, of which 15% to 20% were non-productive.

For CDR1 and CDR2, the germline V gene lists SGDLS and YYNGEE. V loses 3 bases at its end and J loses 8 bases; junction bases beyond the gene matches: 5. From cysteine to phenylalanine, the CDR3 is 12 amino acids long. CDR3 DNA only is kept here, 36 bases in frame from base 1. The cohort was made up of roughly 670 healthy bone marrow donors. At the time of sampling, all cohort members were nominally healthy, though unrecorded immune exposures were likely present. Of the 600 to 750 cohort members, approximately 300 had a positive CMV serostatus and about 350 had a negative one, while no CMV serostatus was recorded for the donor. Every donor gave a peripheral blood sample, and the peripheral blood mononuclear cells from that sample were used for TCR beta sequencing. The Qiagen DNeasy Blood Extraction Kit was used to extract genomic DNA from the blood cell samples. Libraries were built with the immunoSEQ multiplex PCR assay. A mixture of 60 forward primers for TCR Vbeta segments and 13 reverse primers for TCR Jbeta segments was used in the multiplex PCR. Amplification of the CDR3 region of rearranged TCR beta genes was performed with a multiplex PCR assay on genomic DNA. The Illumina HiSeq System was used to sequence the amplified TCR beta libraries as 87-base-pair reads. For the original study's pipeline: A later analysis counted tens of millions of unique TCR beta chains across the 550 to 700 repertoires, and roughly 11 million of these chains were shared by at least two donors. Raw reads were error-corrected and collapsed into unique sequences with a nearest-neighbor algorithm that merged closely related sequences to remove PCR and sequencing errors. V, D and J gene segments were assigned by aligning CDR3 sequences to IMGT reference sequences. Each retained sequence needed at least a six-nucleotide match to both a V gene segment and a J gene segment. Rearrangements were classified as productive when the CDR3 lacked stop codons and remained in frame with V and J, and all other rearrangements were classified as non-productive. CDR3 was defined by IMGT convention, running from the second conserved V-encoded cysteine to the conserved J-encoded phenylalanine. Sequences without an unambiguous match to a single V gene segment were excluded from the earlier analysis of almost 600 of the donors. In an earlier analysis of approximately 590 of the donors, a V segment was called functional when productive rearrangements were above 56.7%, and segregating when the standard deviation between donors exceeded 5%. A statistical classification framework was developed to diagnose cytomegalovirus status using the catalog of TCR beta chain sequences. In a later analysis, V and J genes were assigned by comparing TCR nucleotide sequences against IMGT/GENE-DB human TR gene sequences. A later analysis assigned CDR3 sequences and most-parsimonious VDJ recombination scenarios with the TCRdist pipeline. In a later analysis, each TCR beta chain was defined by its CDR3 amino acid sequence together with its V-gene family, and reads lacking a unique V-gene family were excluded. To address suspected cross-contamination and a sequencing artifact, a later analysis removed 592 highly shared, low-generation-probability nucleotide sequences. In a later analysis, a clonal expansion index was calculated for each public chain from normalized within-repertoire ranks of inferred template counts. Generation probabilities in a later analysis came from a VDJ recombination model fitted to out-of-frame rearrangements, and those results were checked against IGoR. Hypergeometric tests were used in a later analysis to score TCR-TCR, TCR-HLA and TCR-CMV co-occurrence, with a repertoire-size bias correction applied to the TCR pairs. A later analysis estimated false discovery rates by permuting HLA or CMV assignments 20 times. In a later analysis, co-occurring TCRs were grouped using DBSCAN, with TCRdist sequence similarity added in when clustering inside HLA-allele-positive subsets. For co-occurrence clustering, repertoires with fewer than 30,000 or more than 120,000 public chains were excluded, along with five repertoires with anomalous nucleotide sharing. Entries here come from immuneACCESS through TCRdb and include only in-frame sequences with V and J called. Some clones fail to appear in such tables; in the studies checked, an unresolved V gene covers under half of the shortfall, and the cause of the remainder is unknown. V, J and clone size are those of that table, while D and trimming were read from the DNA. A total of over 150,000 clones appear in this sample, roughly 76% of them only once. 1.5% to 2% of the sample is in the top ten clones.

Concerning this clone: This clone's antigen is unknown. Base qualities are not at hand, and no much larger clone is one base apart.

Findings and caveats that apply to the study as a whole: Assigning TCR associations to individual alleles was difficult when HLA alleles, especially DR and DQ, strongly co-occurred. The cohort was sequenced for TCR beta chains only, and without alpha or paired-chain data the features that could be detected were limited. In a later analysis, the rate of TCR association differed among HLA loci, with DRB1 alleles having the most associated TCRs and HLA-C alleles having the fewest. Across donors, most TCR sequences were observed very rarely, whereas some public TCRs were present in many individuals. A cluster of highly shared sequence variants was judged likely to represent a technical artifact of the sequencing pipeline. HLA typing was unavailable for some donors at each locus, so association tests used only the typed subset. The earlier analysis of nearly 600 of the donors excluded fewer than 20 rarely observed V segments, including chromosome 9 orphons, because counts were too low. In a later analysis, most CMV-associated TCR beta chains were found to appear HLA-restricted, with HLA associations seemingly driven largely by CMV exposure. The classifier was reported to diagnose cytomegalovirus status with high specificity and sensitivity in both the original and validation cohorts. A further reported finding was that TCR beta sequences accurately predicted the HLA-A and HLA-B alleles for most subjects in the first cohort. Correlated functional status among segregating V segments might be attributable to linkage disequilibrium, but an unknown experimental factor could not be ruled out. In a later analysis, several top co-occurrence clusters were reported to appear linked to parvovirus B19, influenza, CMV and Epstein-Barr virus. At a false discovery rate of 0.05, a later analysis linked 16,951 TCR beta sequences to specific HLA alleles. Some IMGT-functional V segments, including TRBV6-2 and TRBV6-3, could not be distinguished by the 87-base-pair reads and were therefore excluded. In the study, 150 to 200 TCR beta chains were listed as associated with cytomegalovirus. In a later genetic analysis, fewer N-insertions in productive TCRs were reported among donors in an Asian-associated ancestry cluster than the approximately 670-donor mean. Three of the identified cytomegalovirus-associated TCR beta chains were confirmed in vitro to be specific for cytomegalovirus antigens. Compared with equally common non-associated chains, HLA-associated TCR beta chains in a later analysis were more clonally expanded and had lower generation probabilities. In an earlier analysis of some 640 of the donors, most TCR beta V segments were observed in productive rearrangements about 87% or about 30% of the time, broadly matching IMGT annotations. CMV serostatus was the only immune exposure information available for the cohort. According to the authors, the approach could potentially be generalized to other disease states and immunological phenotypes. The presence/absence analyses assumed that sequencing depth was roughly uniform across donors, and that assumption may not be true. V-gene and J-gene trimming of TCR beta chains was associated with a missense DCLRE1C variant in a later genetic analysis, and the association was replicated in an independent cohort.

The chain couples TRBV9 to TRBJ2-7, with 7 bases in between that match TRBD2. This receptor was obtained from a human donor in good health. The sequencing input was PBMCs. The sequenced DNA: TGTGCCAGCAGCGCGGGAGGAGTTCAGCAGTACTTC. Its protein reads: CASSAGGVQQYF. The reference TRBV9 and TRBJ2-7 proteins fill in what lies around the CDR3, so the full variable domain reads DSGVTQTPKHLITATGQRVTLRCSPRSGDLSVYWYQQSLDQGLQFLIQYYNGEERAKGNILERFSAQQFPDLHSELNLSSLELGDSALYFCASSAGGVQQYFGPGTRLTVT.